A selection of T cell receptor beta chains follows, all from one sample in a study of CD8 T cells in Susac syndrome. One entry per CDR3 protein results from TCRdb running MiXCR on the immunoSEQ multiplex PCR reads. Of 150,000 to 190,000 distinct CDR3 sequences in the sample, roughly 95% were seen once. The sequencing sample was made of CD8+ T cells from PBMCs. These receptors all stem from a human donor with multiple sclerosis. Both conserved end residues are trimmed from each CDR3.

v_gene	CDR3aa
TRBV6-5	ASSYGVVYGYT
TRBV14	ASSQVQGAYEQY
TRBV19	ASSSLDGTIYEQY
TRBV29-1	SASYGQGAEAF
TRBV20-1	SAPGQGNTEAF
TRBV13	ASSLGTGAQGTEAF
TRBV2	ASREQVFNQPQH
TRBV30	AWSLGTGAGELF
TRBV12-3/TRBV12-4	ASSDRSRGQNIQY
TRBV4-1	ASSQGVGTYEQY
TRBV9	ASSVGASAPDTQY
TRBV24-1	ATSTPEGQEQF
TRBV13	ASSPERRQNYGYT
TRBV5-1	ASSFDSNYGYT
TRBV4-2	ASSHPSARYNEQF
TRBV20-1	SAWGQISYEQY
TRBV14	ASSPTSGGPSGELF
TRBV12-3/TRBV12-4	ASSPVGGAAQY
TRBV12-3/TRBV12-4	ASSLESQDEAF
TRBV12-3/TRBV12-4	ASSLRVQDGYT
TRBV5-1	ASSLDREGYT
TRBV27	ASSWVTGELF
TRBV4-1	ASSQDELLAAGDTQY
TRBV20-1	SARDGKGPWGYT
TRBV20-1	SAASIHPTAGGDTQY
TRBV27	ASSGGANTGELF
TRBV6-5	ASSGGVYGYT
TRBV9	ASSVGGTREKLF
TRBV7-9	ASSSHPGTGGPYGYT
TRBV7-9	ASSLETAVYGYT
TRBV27	ASSLSSGGYEQY
TRBV4-1	ASSQEDRGSNTGELF
TRBV27	ASSLKTGWGTEAF
TRBV30	AWQRDLNTEAF
TRBV6-1	ASSEGMIMNTEAF
TRBV30	AWGGTEAF
TRBV29-1	SAVGDTGELF
TRBV2	ASSLRQFMDTGELF
TRBV4-1	ASSQDASLETQY
TRBV20-1	SAREAENTEAF
TRBV29-1	SVEGVWQRTSTDTQY
TRBV7-3	ASSLTTSGVDEQY
TRBV29-1	SVEAGQGAYNEQF
TRBV9	ASSNPAGGPSTDTQY
TRBV6-5	ASSYSAGYNEQF
TRBV7-8	ASRASGGLSYEQY
TRBV20-1	SASKRQMNYGYT
TRBV20-1	SAGTAFYNEQF
TRBV13	ASSPEPGHSSGNTIY
TRBV2	ASRGRRVGQGHEQY
TRBV29-1	SVLAGDNEQF
TRBV4-1	ASSQGPGQLPSYGYT
TRBV7-6	ASSLAFPTGELF
TRBV5-1	ASRLGLAGGNYNEQF
TRBV9	ASSARLGLSSYNEQF
TRBV12-3/TRBV12-4	ASRSDKASSYGYT
TRBV13	ASSLSGTEVSYEQY